This T cell receptor (beta chain) derives from a study of blood T cell repertoires in COVID-19 (dated by TCRdb to the early 2020s). Study-level background: Collaborator samples came from the United States, Italy and Spain and covered acute and convalescent phases of COVID-19. Sample metadata almost always included a de-identified subject ID, COVID-19 status, age in years and sex. Samples came from the ongoing ImmuneRACE study (first 160 participants) plus 1,254 subjects from 6 global collaborators. Where available, HLA class I and class II types were taken from metadata supplied by the sample provider and were not determined by assay-based typing. The repertoires were released in a freely available public database intended as a resource for research on the immune response to SARS-CoV-2. The dataset comprised deeply sampled blood TCRbeta repertoires from subjects exposed to, actively infected with, or recovered from COVID-19. The material from the prospective study consisted of cDNA or gDNA derived from T cells, B-cell-depleted T cells, or PBMCs. Broader findings and caveats from the paper: How much clinical and demographic metadata was included differed by source and by participant, and the metadata was provided uncurated.

Deletion took 4 bases off V and 7 bases off J, with a span of 15 bases between the germline ends. CDR1 and CDR2 are drawn from the germline V gene: SGHRS, YFSETQ. The CDR3, cysteine through phenylalanine, is 14 amino acids long. Only CDR3 DNA is held: 42 bases, read in frame from base 1. The immunoSEQ Assay, a bias-controlled multiplex PCR, was used to amplify TCRbeta CDR3 regions from genomic DNA. In the source study's methods: Within the assay, amplification of reference gene primers was used to estimate how many nucleated cells each sample contained. Sequence reads were collapsed and filtered to measure the absolute abundance of every unique TCRbeta CDR3 rearrangement. For each sample, productive Simpson clonality was calculated by taking the square root of Simpson's diversity index across productive rearrangements. TCRdb limited this immuneACCESS table to in-frame rearrangements with V and J called. A share of clones is missing; checked studies link under half to unresolved V genes, and the rest is unexplained. The DNA was the basis for D and trimming; V, J and clone size are from that table. Within this sample are 180,000 or so clones, with around 80% of them counted one time only. Of the sample, roughly an eighth falls within the top ten clones.

With regard to this clone: Its antigen is unknown. No base qualities exist here, and no much larger clone lies one base off it.

Participants in the prospective study were aged roughly 18 to 100 years, lived in under 30 United States geographic areas, and enrolled through a virtual design. In the prospective study, cohorts were assigned on the basis of participant-reported clinical history obtained from a screening survey and a study questionnaire. Exposed participants had been in contact with someone with a PCR-confirmed or clinician-diagnosed COVID-19 case within 2 weeks of study entry. Each participant in the prospective study had whole blood, serum and a nasopharyngeal or oropharyngeal swab collected by mobile phlebotomists. Prospective study participants could optionally give additional blood draws and questionnaires over an approximately 2-month period. Blood samples from the prospective study were shipped frozen or at room temperature prior to DNA extraction.

The rearranged chain carries TRBV5-1 and TRBJ2-1; no confident D gene assignment can be made. The sample was PBMCs or T cells enriched from blood (not recorded which). The origin of this receptor is a man in his sixties who had been exposed to COVID-19. CDR3 protein: CASSPGEFGNEQFF. The nucleotide sequence is given as TGCGCCAGCAGCCCAGGCGAGTTTGGAAATGAGCAGTTCTTC.